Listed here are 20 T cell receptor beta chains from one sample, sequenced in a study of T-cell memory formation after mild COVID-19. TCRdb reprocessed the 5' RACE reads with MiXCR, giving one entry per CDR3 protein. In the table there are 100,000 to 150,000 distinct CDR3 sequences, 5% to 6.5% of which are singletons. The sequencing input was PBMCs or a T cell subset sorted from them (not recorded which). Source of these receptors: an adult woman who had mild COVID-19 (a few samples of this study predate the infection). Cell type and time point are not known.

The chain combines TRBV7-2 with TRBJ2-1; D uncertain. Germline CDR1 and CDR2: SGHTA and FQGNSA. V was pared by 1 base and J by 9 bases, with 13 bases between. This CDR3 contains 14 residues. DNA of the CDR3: TGTGCCAGCAGCTTAGAAGAGACCCGGTCTGAGCAGTTCTTC. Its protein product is CASSLEETRSEQFF.

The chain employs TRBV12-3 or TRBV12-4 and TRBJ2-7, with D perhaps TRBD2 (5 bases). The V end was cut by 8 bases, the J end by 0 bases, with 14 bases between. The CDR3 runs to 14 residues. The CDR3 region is CASAARRSSYEQYF. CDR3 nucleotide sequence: TGTGCCAGCGCAGCAAGGAGGAGCTCCTACGAGCAGTACTTC.

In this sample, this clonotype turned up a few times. The CDR3 sequence: CASSQGLGSPTIEQYF. In nucleotides, the CDR3 is TGTGCCAGCAGCCAAGGTCTAGGTTCTCCTACTATCGAGCAGTACTTC. The chain recombines TRBV4-2 with TRBJ2-7; D gene ambiguous. This CDR3 has 16 residues. Germline V lookup: CDR1 LGHNA, CDR2 YNFKEQ. Trimming left V 1 base short and J 6 bases short, with 19 bases between.

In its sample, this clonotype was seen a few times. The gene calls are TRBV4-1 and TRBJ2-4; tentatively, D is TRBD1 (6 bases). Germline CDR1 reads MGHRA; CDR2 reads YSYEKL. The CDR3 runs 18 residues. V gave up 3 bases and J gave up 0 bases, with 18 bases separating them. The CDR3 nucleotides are TGCGCCAGCAGCCAGGGACACACAGGATTACTAGCCAAAAACATTCAGTACTTC. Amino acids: CASSQGHTGLLAKNIQYF.

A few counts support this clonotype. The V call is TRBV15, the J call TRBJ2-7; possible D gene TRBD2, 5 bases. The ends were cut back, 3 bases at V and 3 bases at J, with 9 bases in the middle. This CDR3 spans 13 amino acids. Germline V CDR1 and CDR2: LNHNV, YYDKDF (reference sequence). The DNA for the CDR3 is TGTGCCACCAGCAGGGACTTCTTCTACGAGCAGTACTTC. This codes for CATSRDFFYEQYF.

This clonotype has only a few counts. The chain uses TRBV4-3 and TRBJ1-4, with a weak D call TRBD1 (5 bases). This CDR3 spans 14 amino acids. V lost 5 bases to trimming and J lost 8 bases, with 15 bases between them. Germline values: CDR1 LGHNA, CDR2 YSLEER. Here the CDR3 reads CASSTDGPGEKLFF. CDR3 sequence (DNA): TGCGCCAGCAGCACGGACGGGCCAGGGGAAAAACTGTTTTTT.

The CDR3 sequence: CASSPQMGAVKTQYF. The CDR3 nucleotides read TGTGCCAGCAGCCCTCAGATGGGGGCGGTGAAGACCCAGTACTTC. The gene calls are TRBV7-7 and TRBJ2-5; possible D gene TRBD1, 6 bases. The germline V gene encodes CDR1 SSHAT and CDR2 FNYEAQ (reference sequence). CDR3 size: 15 residues. Trimming pared 5 bases from V and 6 bases from J, leaving 19 bases between.

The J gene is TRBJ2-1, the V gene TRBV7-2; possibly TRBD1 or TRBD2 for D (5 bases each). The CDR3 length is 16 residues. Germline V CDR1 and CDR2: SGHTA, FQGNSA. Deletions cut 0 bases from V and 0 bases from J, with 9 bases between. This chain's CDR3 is CASSLAWGSSYNEQFF. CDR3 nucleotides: TGTGCCAGCAGCTTAGCTTGGGGGAGCTCCTACAATGAGCAGTTCTTC.

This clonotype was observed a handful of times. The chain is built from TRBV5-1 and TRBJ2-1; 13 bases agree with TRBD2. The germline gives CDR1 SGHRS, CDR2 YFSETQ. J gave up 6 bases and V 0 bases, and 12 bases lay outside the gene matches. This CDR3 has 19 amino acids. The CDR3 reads CASSLALTSGGIEGNEQFF. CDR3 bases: TGCGCCAGCAGCTTGGCCTTGACTAGCGGGGGGATTGAGGGCAATGAGCAGTTCTTC.

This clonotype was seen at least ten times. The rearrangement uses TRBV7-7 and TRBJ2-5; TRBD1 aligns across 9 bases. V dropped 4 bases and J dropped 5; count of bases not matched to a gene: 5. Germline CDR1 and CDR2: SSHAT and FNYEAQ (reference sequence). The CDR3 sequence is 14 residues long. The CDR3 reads CASSSGQGGETQYF. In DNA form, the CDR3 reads TGTGCCAGCAGCTCGGGACAGGGAGGGGAGACCCAGTACTTC.

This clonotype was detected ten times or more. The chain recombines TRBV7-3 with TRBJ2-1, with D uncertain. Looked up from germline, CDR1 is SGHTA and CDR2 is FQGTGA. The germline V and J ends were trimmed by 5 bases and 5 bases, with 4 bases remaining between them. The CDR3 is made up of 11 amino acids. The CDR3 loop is CASSRDNEQFF. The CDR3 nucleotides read TGTGCCAGCAGCAGAGACAATGAGCAGTTCTTC. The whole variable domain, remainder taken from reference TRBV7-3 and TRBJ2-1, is GAGVSQTPSNKVTEKGKYVELRCDPISGHTALYWYRQSLGQGPEFLIYFQGTGAADDSGLPNDRFFAVRPEGSVSTLKIQRTERGDSAVYLCASSRDNEQFFGPGTRLTVL.

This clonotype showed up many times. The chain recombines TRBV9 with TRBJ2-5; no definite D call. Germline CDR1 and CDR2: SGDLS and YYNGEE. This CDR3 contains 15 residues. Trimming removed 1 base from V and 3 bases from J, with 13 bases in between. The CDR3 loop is CASSVTMSREETQYF. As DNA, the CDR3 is TGTGCCAGCAGCGTAACGATGAGCCGGGAAGAGACCCAGTACTTC.

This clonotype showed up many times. This CDR3 is CASSLATGGAGGFHEQFF. The CDR3 bases are TGCGCCAGCAGCTTGGCGACAGGGGGGGCGGGAGGATTCCATGAGCAGTTCTTC. The chain uses TRBV5-1 and TRBJ2-1; tentatively, D is TRBD1 (9 bases). The V and J ends lost 0 bases and 8 bases respectively, with 24 bases between them. This CDR3 is built from 18 residues. The germline V gene has CDR1 SGHRS and CDR2 YFSETQ.

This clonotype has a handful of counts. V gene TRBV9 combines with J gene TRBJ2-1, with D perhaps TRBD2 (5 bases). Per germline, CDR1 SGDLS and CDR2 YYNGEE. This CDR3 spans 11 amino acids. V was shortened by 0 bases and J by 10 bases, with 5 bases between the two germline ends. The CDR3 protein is CASSVAGEQFF. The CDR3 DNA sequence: TGTGCCAGCAGCGTAGCGGGGGAGCAGTTCTTC.

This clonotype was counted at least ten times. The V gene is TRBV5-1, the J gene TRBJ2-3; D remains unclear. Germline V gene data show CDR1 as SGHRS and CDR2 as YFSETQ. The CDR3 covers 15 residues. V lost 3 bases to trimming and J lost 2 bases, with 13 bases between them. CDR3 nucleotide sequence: TGCGCCAGCAGCTGGAGAACTCCCTTCACAGATACGCAGTATTTT. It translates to CASSWRTPFTDTQYF.

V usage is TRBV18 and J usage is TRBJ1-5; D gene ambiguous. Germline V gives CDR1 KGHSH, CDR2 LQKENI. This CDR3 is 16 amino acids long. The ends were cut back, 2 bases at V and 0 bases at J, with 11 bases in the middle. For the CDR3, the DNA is TGTGCCAGCTCACCAGGTACCCGAATTAGCAATCAGCCCCAGCATTTT. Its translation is CASSPGTRISNQPQHF.

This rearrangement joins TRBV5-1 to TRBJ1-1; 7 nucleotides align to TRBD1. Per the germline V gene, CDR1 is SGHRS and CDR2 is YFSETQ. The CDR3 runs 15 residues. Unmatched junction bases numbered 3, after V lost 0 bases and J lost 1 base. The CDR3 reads CASSLDSGGNTEAFF. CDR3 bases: TGCGCCAGCAGCTTGGACTCAGGGGGGAACACTGAAGCTTTCTTT.

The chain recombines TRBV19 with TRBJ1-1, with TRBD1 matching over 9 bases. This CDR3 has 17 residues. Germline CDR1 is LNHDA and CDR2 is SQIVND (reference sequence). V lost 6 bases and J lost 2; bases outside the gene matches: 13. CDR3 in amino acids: CASSDLGQGLSNTEAFF. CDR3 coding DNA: TGTGCCAGTAGCGACCTGGGACAGGGACTCTCAAACACTGAAGCTTTCTTT. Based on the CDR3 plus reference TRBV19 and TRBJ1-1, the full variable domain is DGGITQSPKYLFRKEGQNVTLSCEQNLNHDAMYWYRQDPGQGLRLIYYSQIVNDFQKGDIAEGYSVSREKKESFPLTVTSAQKNPTAFYLCASSDLGQGLSNTEAFFGQGTRLTVV.

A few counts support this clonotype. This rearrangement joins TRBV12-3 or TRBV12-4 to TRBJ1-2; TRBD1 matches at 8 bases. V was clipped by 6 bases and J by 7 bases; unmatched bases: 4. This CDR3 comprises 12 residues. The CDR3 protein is CASRTQGGGYTF. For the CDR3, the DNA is TGTGCCAGCAGAACACAGGGGGGTGGCTACACCTTC.

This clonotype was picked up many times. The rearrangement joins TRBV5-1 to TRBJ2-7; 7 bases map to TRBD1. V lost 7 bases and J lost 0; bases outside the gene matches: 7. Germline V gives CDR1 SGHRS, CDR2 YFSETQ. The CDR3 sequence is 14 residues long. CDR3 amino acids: CASSKQGSSYEQYF. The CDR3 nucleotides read TGCGCCAGCTCCAAACAGGGGAGCTCCTACGAGCAGTACTTC.